This TCR beta chain was sequenced during a study of ipilimumab plus nivolumab after autologous stem cell transplantation. The germline V and J ends were trimmed by 1 base and 6 bases, with 13 bases remaining between them. The germline V gene encodes CDR1 LGHNA and CDR2 YNFKEQ. The length of the CDR3 is 14 residues. Using immunoSEQ multiplex PCR, the repertoire was profiled, and TCRdb retains in-frame clones only, with some absent. Here the sample spans around 84,000 clones, 83% being singletons. This sequence joins TRBV4-2 and TRBJ2-7; weak D call: TRBD1 (5 bases). The TCR comes from a male donor with diffuse large B-cell lymphoma. This specimen consisted of PBMCs, obtained in a trial of ipilimumab plus nivolumab as post-transplant consolidation. The CDR3 reads CASSQGRRVAEQYF. The CDR3 DNA follows: TGTGCCAGCAGCCAAGGTCGCAGGGTAGCCGAGCAGTACTTC.